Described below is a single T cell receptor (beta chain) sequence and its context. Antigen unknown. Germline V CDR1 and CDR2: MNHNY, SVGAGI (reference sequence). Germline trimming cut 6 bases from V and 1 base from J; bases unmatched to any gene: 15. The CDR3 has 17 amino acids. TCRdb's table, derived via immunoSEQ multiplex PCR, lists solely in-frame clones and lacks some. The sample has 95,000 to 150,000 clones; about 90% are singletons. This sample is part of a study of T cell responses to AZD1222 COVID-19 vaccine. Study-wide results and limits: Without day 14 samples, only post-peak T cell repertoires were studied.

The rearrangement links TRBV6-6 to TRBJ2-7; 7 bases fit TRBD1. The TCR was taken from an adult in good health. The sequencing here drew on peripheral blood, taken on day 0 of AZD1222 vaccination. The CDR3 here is CASRRLAPGTVSYEQYF. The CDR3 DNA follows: TGTGCCAGCAGGCGACTCGCGCCCGGGACAGTTTCCTACGAGCAGTACTTC.